Listed below are T cell receptor beta chains from one sample, sequenced in a study of blood T cell repertoires in COVID-19. Measured with immunoSEQ multiplex PCR; TCRdb has only the in-frame clones, and not every one. The sample shows under 300,000 clones, around 93% of them seen only once. The specimen was PBMCs or T cells enriched from blood (not recorded which). The receptors here all came from a human donor in a cohort exposed to, infected with or recovered from COVID-19 (not recorded which). The donor label of this sample is uncertain. Each CDR3 is given without its conserved first and last residue. A row's size may be missing; if present it is once, few, many or a size class.

size	V	J	CDR3
-	TRBV11-2	TRBJ2-5	ASSSPRQGVKTQY
-	TRBV11-1	TRBJ2-1	ASRPSSGGAGHEQF
-	TRBV11-2	TRBJ1-2	ASSLEHGSSYGYT
-	TRBV6-2/TRBV6-3	TRBJ2-4	ASSARENIQY
once	TRBV5-6	TRBJ2-7	ASSLDRDPREQY
-	TRBV5-1	TRBJ1-4	ASGVGQQNEKLF
-	TRBV2	TRBJ1-4	ASREGQKLF
-	TRBV7-2	TRBJ1-5	ASSLTGGGQPQH
-	TRBV6-5	TRBJ2-2	ASSRGQGASGELF
once	TRBV4-1	TRBJ2-1	ASSQDIGRDNEQF
-	TRBV14	TRBJ1-2	ASSQDLGGKANYGYT
-	TRBV3-1/TRBV3-2	TRBJ2-7	ASSPYQQGAVYEQY
once	TRBV30	TRBJ1-2	AWSALTDRSYT
once	TRBV5-4	TRBJ1-5	ASSPMTGEHLWPTQPQH
-	TRBV3-1/TRBV3-2	TRBJ1-5	ASSHFRGRDNQPQH
-	TRBV7-9	TRBJ1-2	ATSTEQALYGYT
-	TRBV5-4	TRBJ1-1	ASSNRDRAGRAF
-	TRBV30	TRBJ1-4	AWSEDRELF
-	TRBV2	TRBJ2-5	ASNGLAGPQETQY
-	TRBV7-9	TRBJ2-7	ASLQGAGEQY
-	TRBV7-3	TRBJ1-1	ASSLNRDTEAF
-	TRBV9	TRBJ2-6	ASSVGEGVIGANVLT
-	TRBV6-2/TRBV6-3	TRBJ1-2	ASSRRQTSYGYT
-	TRBV6-5	TRBJ2-1	ASSWPGQGRNEQF
-	TRBV19	TRBJ1-2	ASRPPQGDGYT
-	TRBV6-2/TRBV6-3	TRBJ2-2	ASSYGTGVNTGELF
-	TRBV5-4	TRBJ1-1	ASSLMDSNTEAF
-	TRBV25-1	TRBJ1-1	ASSLNRAPEAF
-	TRBV4-1	TRBJ2-1	ASSPTRGVQF
once	TRBV28	TRBJ1-4	ASSLGGTNEKLF
-	TRBV19	TRBJ2-4	ASSIKSGGQGIQY
-	TRBV9	TRBJ2-3	ASSVESWAISTDTQY